The 29 T cell receptor beta chains presented below share a single source sample, sequenced in a study of cytomegalovirus exposure and HLA in healthy donors (dated 2017 in TCRdb). Libraries were constructed by the immunoSEQ multiplex PCR assay. For the multiplex PCR, a mixture combining 60 forward primers for TCR Vbeta segments and 13 reverse primers for TCR Jbeta segments was used. This is the immuneACCESS table as TCRdb keeps it, with only in-frame sequences that have V and J called. A part of the clones is gone; compared with another copy, unresolved V genes explain less than half, and the rest is unexplained. Here the sample has about 130,000 clones; 80% occur a single time. Approximately 4.8% of the sample comes from the top ten. The sequenced material came from PBMCs. These TCRs come from a man aged 25 to 45 in good health.

This chain connects TRBV27 to TRBJ2-7, with TRBD1 identical over 8 bases. J was trimmed by 2 bases and V by 4 bases; bases with no gene match: 4. CDR1 is MNHEY and CDR2 is SMNVEV in the germline V gene (reference sequence). The CDR3 runs to 14 residues. Written as DNA, the CDR3 is TGTGCCAGCAGTTCCGGACAGGGAGCCTACGAGCAGTACTTC. This gives the protein CASSSGQGAYEQYF.

This sequence joins TRBV10-1 and TRBJ2-5, with 9 positions matching TRBD2. CDR1 and CDR2 from the germline V gene are WNHNN and SYGVQD (reference sequence). The CDR3 loop spans 15 amino acids. After removal of 8 bases from V and 0 bases from J, the junction contained 7 bases not matched to a gene. DNA of the CDR3: TGCGCCAGCTCCCCGATAGCGGGAGACCAAGAGACCCAGTACTTC. It is translated as CASSPIAGDQETQYF.

V gene TRBV28 combines with J gene TRBJ2-7; 13 bases are shared with TRBD2. The V segment lost 6 bases and the J segment 4 bases; nucleotides outside the gene matches: 6. CDR3 length: 15 residues. Germline-derived CDR1 and CDR2 are MDHEN and SYDVKM. For the CDR3, the DNA is TGTGCCAGCAGCCGAGGGACTAGCGGGACATACGAGCAGTACTTC. Translated: CASSRGTSGTYEQYF.

The CDR3: CASLGGSGANVLTF. The CDR3 coding sequence is TGTGCCAGCCTAGGGGGCTCTGGGGCCAACGTCCTGACTTTC. This rearrangement joins TRBV28 to TRBJ2-6; a possible D gene is TRBD1 (6 bases). This CDR3 has 14 amino acids. V was shortened by 8 bases and J by 0 bases, with 8 bases between the two germline ends. The germline gives CDR1 MDHEN, CDR2 SYDVKM.

Points on this clone: As the CDR3 is not closed by the conserved phenylalanine or tryptophan, this likely results from a read error. The CDR3 nucleotides are TGTGCCTGGAGTTCCATTCCTGGACAGGGGTATTCACCCCTCCACCTT. Amino acid sequence: CAWSSIPGQGYSPLHL. The V call is TRBV30, the J call TRBJ1-6; TRBD1 agrees at 9 bases. Per the germline V gene, CDR1 is GTSNPN and CDR2 is SVGIG (reference sequence). The ends lost 2 bases at V and 8 bases at J; junction bases unmatched: 10. The CDR3 is made up of 16 amino acids.

V usage is TRBV11-2 and J usage is TRBJ2-2; 15 bases line up with TRBD2. This CDR3 is 17 amino acids long. V dropped 8 bases and J dropped 4; count of bases not matched to a gene: 8. Looked up from germline, CDR1 is SGHAT and CDR2 is FQNNGV. The CDR3 here is CASSGLAGGGITGELFF. The CDR3 DNA reads as TGTGCCAGCTCGGGACTAGCGGGAGGTGGTATCACCGGGGAGCTGTTTTTT.

The rearrangement links TRBV6-5 to TRBJ1-1; 8 bases are a match to TRBD1. From germline, CDR1 is MNHEY and CDR2 SVGAGI. The CDR3 totals 14 residues. With 6 bases clipped from V and 1 base from J, the junction kept 4 bases outside the gene matches. The CDR3: CASRLGQGNTEAFF. DNA of the CDR3: TGTGCCAGCAGACTCGGACAGGGGAACACTGAAGCTTTCTTT.

This sequence joins TRBV5-1 and TRBJ2-5; 8 bases align to TRBD2. This CDR3 contains 14 residues. V shed 7 bases and J 5 bases; nucleotides not matched to a gene: 10. Germline V gene lookup returns CDR1 SGHRS and CDR2 YFSETQ. The CDR3 nucleotides are TGCGCCAGCCAAGGCGGGAGGAGCGGTGAGACCCAGTACTTC. This sequence encodes CASQGGRSGETQYF.

The genes are TRBV30 and TRBJ2-5; 13 positions match TRBD2. Germline CDR1 reads GTSNPN; CDR2 reads SVGIG (reference sequence). CDR3 length equals 14 residues. The CDR3 region is CALGTSGNLGTQYF. CDR3 in DNA: TGTGCTCTAGGGACTAGCGGGAACCTGGGGACCCAGTACTTC. The full variable domain, in which reference TRBV30 and TRBJ2-5 provide the parts outside the CDR3, is SQTIHQWPATLVQPVGSPLSLECTVEGTSNPNLYWYRQAAGRGLQLLFYSVGIGQISSEVPQNLSASRPQDRQFILSSKKLLLSDSGFYLCALGTSGNLGTQYFGPGTRLLVL.

V is TRBV28 and J is TRBJ2-1; 7 bases fit TRBD2. The germline gives CDR1 MDHEN, CDR2 SYDVKM. This CDR3 comprises 15 residues. Losses at the gene ends were 5 bases for V and 4 bases for J; bases not matched to a gene: 8. The CDR3 coding sequence is TGTGCCAGCAGTCCCATAGCGGGTCTTTACAATGAGCAGTTCTTC. It translates to CASSPIAGLYNEQFF.

The table lists this clone with a few counts. This chain connects TRBV4-1 to TRBJ2-5, with D possibly being TRBD2 (7 bases). The CDR3 extends over 17 amino acids. Trimming took off 0 bases at V and 3 bases at J, with 17 bases between the two ends. Germline values: CDR1 MGHRA, CDR2 YSYEKL. The chain's CDR3 is CASSQDYRGAEKETQYF. In DNA, the CDR3 is TGCGCCAGCAGCCAAGATTATCGGGGGGCCGAGAAAGAGACCCAGTACTTC.

This rearrangement joins TRBV7-7 to TRBJ2-2; maybe TRBD1 (5 bases). There are 14 residues in the CDR3. Germline CDR1 SSHAT, CDR2 FNYEAQ (reference sequence). V was clipped by 10 bases and J by 1 base, with 13 bases between them. CDR3 region: CATRLTGNTGELFF. CDR3 coding DNA: TGTGCCACCCGCCTTACAGGGAACACCGGGGAGCTGTTTTTT.

The gene calls are TRBV19 and TRBJ2-7; TRBD2 matches at 7 bases. J was trimmed by 3 bases and V by 5 bases; bases with no gene match: 10. CDR1 is LNHDA, CDR2 SQIVND, per germline (reference sequence). The CDR3 consists of 15 residues. CDR3 residues: CASSAPWGGNYEQYF. CDR3 nucleotide sequence: TGTGCCAGTAGTGCCCCGTGGGGGGGGAACTACGAGCAGTACTTC.

The chain uses TRBV27 and TRBJ2-7, with 14 bases fitting TRBD2. Germline assignment: CDR1 MNHEY and CDR2 SMNVEV (reference sequence). V lost 7 bases, J lost 1 base, and 12 bases stayed unmatched. This CDR3 is 18 amino acids long. This CDR3 is CASMGSRLAGGPSYEQYF. CDR3 DNA sequence: TGTGCCAGCATGGGATCTCGACTAGCGGGAGGGCCATCCTACGAGCAGTACTTC.

V and J are TRBV7-8 and TRBJ2-1, with 10 bases that match TRBD1. The CDR3 has 14 amino acids. In germline, CDR1 is SGHVS, CDR2 FQNEAQ. Unmatched junction bases numbered 7, after V lost 5 bases and J lost 9 bases. CDR3 loop: CASSPSGQGFEQFF. In nucleotides, the CDR3 is TGTGCCAGCAGCCCCTCGGGACAGGGGTTTGAGCAGTTCTTC.

The rearrangement links TRBV5-1 to TRBJ2-1, with 12 bases aligning to TRBD2. J lost 2 bases, V lost 2 bases, and 2 bases had no gene match. Germline V gene lookup returns CDR1 SGHRS and CDR2 YFSETQ. The CDR3 consists of 16 residues. The CDR3 loop reads CASSFASGRAYNEQFF. The DNA of the CDR3 is TGCGCCAGCAGCTTCGCTAGCGGGAGGGCCTACAATGAGCAGTTCTTC. Using reference TRBV5-1 and TRBJ2-1 for the parts outside the CDR3, the full variable domain is KAGVTQTPRYLIKTRGQQVTLSCSPISGHRSVSWYQQTPGQGLQFLFEYFSETQRNKGNFPGRFSGRQFSNSRSEMNVSTLELGDSALYLCASSFASGRAYNEQFFGPGTRLTVL.

This sequence joins TRBV27 and TRBJ2-7; 13 bases are shared with TRBD2. CDR3 size: 15 residues. Germline loops: CDR1 MNHEY, CDR2 SMNVEV (reference sequence). V was clipped by 5 bases and J by 5 bases; unmatched bases: 6. The CDR3 region is CASSVRTSGRDEQYF. DNA for the CDR3: TGTGCCAGCAGTGTCAGGACTAGCGGGAGAGACGAGCAGTACTTC.

Concerning this clone itself: A read error may account for a junction end that differs from germline. The rearrangement uses TRBV7-9 and TRBJ2-5; no definite D call. Germline V gene sequence: CDR1 SEHNR, CDR2 FQNEAQ (reference sequence). The CDR3 contains 16 residues. CDR3: CSSSLRVGPIEETQYF. The CDR3 DNA follows: TGTTCCAGCAGCTTACGAGTGGGCCCTATCGAAGAGACCCAGTACTTC.

This clone was seen a few times. The chain combines TRBV28 with TRBJ1-1; 7 nucleotides line up with TRBD1. The V and J ends lost 6 bases and 1 base, in that order; junction bases with no gene match: 2. The CDR3 spans 13 residues. In germline, CDR1 is MDHEN, CDR2 SYDVKM. This chain's CDR3 is CASRRQGNTEAFF. In nucleotides, the CDR3 is TGTGCCAGCAGACGACAGGGGAACACTGAAGCTTTCTTT.

This chain connects TRBV19 to TRBJ2-7; 10 nucleotides align to TRBD2. Germline-derived CDR1 and CDR2 are LNHDA and SQIVND (reference sequence). The V and J ends lost 2 bases and 4 bases, in that order; junction bases with no gene match: 5. The CDR3 runs to 15 residues. CDR3 amino acids: CASSISSGRNYEQYF. Written as DNA, the CDR3 is TGTGCCAGTAGTATAAGTAGCGGGAGGAATTACGAGCAGTACTTC.

This chain connects TRBV7-8 to TRBJ2-7; 7 bases are shared with TRBD2. This CDR3 has 13 residues. The J segment lost 3 bases and the V segment lost 2 bases, leaving 1 base of the junction unmatched. Germline V gives CDR1 SGHVS, CDR2 FQNEAQ. CDR3 nucleotides: TGTGCCAGCAGCTTAAGCGGGGTCTACGAGCAGTACTTC. Protein: CASSLSGVYEQYF.

CDR3 protein: CATTPAGNYGYTF. The CDR3 nucleotides read TGTGCCACCACCCCCGCCGGGAACTATGGCTACACCTTC. The chain carries TRBV6-1 and TRBJ1-2; D gene unclear. The V and J ends lost 10 bases and 2 bases respectively, with 14 bases between them. The CDR3 extends over 13 amino acids. Germline CDR1 MNHNS, CDR2 SASEGT.

This chain connects TRBV19 to TRBJ1-2; D call uncertain. The germline V gene encodes CDR1 LNHDA and CDR2 SQIVND (reference sequence). This CDR3 region has 15 residues. Trimming stripped 9 bases from V and 1 base from J, with 18 bases between. Here the CDR3 DNA reads TGTGCCAGCATGCCCAATGGGCCCCTTAACTATGGCTACACCTTC. Translating it yields CASMPNGPLNYGYTF.

This clone was counted once. The chain couples TRBV6-6 to TRBJ2-7; 10 nucleotides agree with TRBD2. CDR1 is MNHNY and CDR2 is SVGAGI in the germline V gene (reference sequence). The CDR3 is 14 residues long. The CDR3, as DNA: TGTGCGGTAAGCCGGCCTAGCGGGAGTTCGGAGCAGTACTTC. Translated, it gives CAVSRPSGSSEQYF.

This clone was counted between two and nine times. The chain joins TRBV5-8 to TRBJ2-1; a possible D gene is TRBD2 (5 bases). Trimming left V 2 bases short and J 5 bases short, with 14 bases between. Looked up from germline, CDR1 is SGHTS and CDR2 is YDEGEE. There are 15 residues in the CDR3. The CDR3 sequence: CASSFGLLVHNEQFF. CDR3 DNA sequence: TGTGCCAGCAGCTTCGGTCTACTAGTACACAATGAGCAGTTCTTC.

Only one count was recorded for this clone. This sequence joins TRBV6-1 and TRBJ1-5, with 7 bases aligning to TRBD1. Germline-derived CDR1 and CDR2 are MNHNS and SASEGT. After removal of 6 bases from V and 4 bases from J, the junction contained 6 bases not matched to a gene. The CDR3 is made up of 14 amino acids. CDR3 sequence reads: CASRLGTANQPQHF. CDR3 DNA sequence: TGTGCCAGCAGGCTTGGGACAGCTAATCAGCCCCAGCATTTT.

The chain carries TRBV27 and TRBJ2-2; 11 bases line up with TRBD2. This CDR3 has 16 residues. The germline V gene has CDR1 MNHEY and CDR2 SMNVEV (reference sequence). The J segment lost 7 bases and the V segment lost 3 bases, leaving 7 bases of the junction unmatched. The CDR3 nucleotides are TGTGCCAGCAGTTTTGTGCTAGCGGGAGGTCACGGGGAGCTGTTTTTT. Its translation: CASSFVLAGGHGELFF.

The chain links TRBV6-5 to TRBJ2-1, with D hard to call. Trimming shortened V by 2 bases and J by 5 bases, and 7 bases separated the two germline ends. This CDR3 region has 13 residues. Germline V lookup: CDR1 MNHEY, CDR2 SVGAGI. CDR3 sequence reads: CASSYRQDNEQFF. The CDR3 region has the DNA TGTGCCAGCAGTTACAGACAAGACAATGAGCAGTTCTTC.

V is TRBV29-1 and J is TRBJ1-2; 8 positions agree with TRBD1. The V gene's germline CDR1 is SQVTM and CDR2 ANQGSEA. The ends lost 6 bases at V and 3 bases at J; junction bases unmatched: 6. The length of the CDR3 is 13 residues. The chain's CDR3 is CSVETGDDYGYTF. DNA for the CDR3: TGCAGCGTGGAGACAGGGGATGACTATGGCTACACCTTC.